These T cell receptor beta chains were read from a single sample in a study of shared clonotypes between healthy human individuals. Profiled with immunoSEQ multiplex PCR; TCRdb holds only in-frame clones, not every one. The table has under 850,000 clones, over 60% seen once. The sequenced sample was memory CD4+ T cells sorted from blood. These receptors all come from a woman in her twenties or thirties in good health. Each CDR3 is given with its conserved first and last residue. The D gene is left open where the match is weak. Size is stated for part of the rows, as once, few or many counts, or as a class when the clone is expanded.

j_call v_call d_call clone_size cdr3_aa cdr3_nt
TRBJ1-2 TRBV2 - few CASSESAGNYGYTF TGTGCCAGCAGTGAGTCGGCAGGAAACTATGGCTACACCTTC
TRBJ2-2 TRBV7-2 - - CASSLLPYPNTGELFF TGTGCCAGCAGCTTACTTCCCTACCCGAACACCGGGGAGCTGTTTTTT
TRBJ1-1 TRBV10-2 - - CATTQGPTEAFF TGCGCCACCACACAGGGACCCACTGAAGCTTTCTTT
TRBJ1-2 TRBV5-1 TRBD1 - CASRAIEWDSPIYTF TGCGCCAGCAGAGCAATAGAATGGGACAGCCCAATCTACACCTTC
TRBJ2-3 TRBV7-7 - - CASSLAGPNTQYF TGTGCCAGCAGCTTAGCGGGACCGAATACGCAGTATTTT
TRBJ2-2 TRBV5-1 - - CASSTATSLSTGELFF TGCGCCAGCAGCACCGCAACGAGCCTAAGCACCGGGGAGCTGTTTTTT
TRBJ2-1 TRBV11-2 - - CASSPRLDWQFF TGTGCCAGCAGCCCCAGACTCGACTGGCAGTTCTTC
TRBJ2-3 TRBV10-3 TRBD2 - CAIRLGLAGAADTQYF TGTGCCATCAGACTCGGACTAGCGGGAGCCGCGGATACGCAGTATTTT
TRBJ1-4 TRBV25-1 - - CASSESPRQSTNEKLFF TGTGCCAGCAGTGAATCCCCCCGACAGTCAACTAATGAAAAACTGTTTTTT
TRBJ2-2 TRBV27 - - CASSPHLTGELFF TGTGCCAGCAGTCCTCACCTCACCGGGGAGCTGTTTTTT
TRBJ2-3 TRBV11-3 - few CASSRRLVTDTQYF TGTGCCAGCAGTCGCCGACTAGTAACAGATACGCAGTATTTT
TRBJ2-1 TRBV5-1 - - CASRGIGVGFQYNEQFF TGCGCCAGCCGCGGAATTGGAGTGGGGTTCCAGTACAATGAGCAGTTCTTC